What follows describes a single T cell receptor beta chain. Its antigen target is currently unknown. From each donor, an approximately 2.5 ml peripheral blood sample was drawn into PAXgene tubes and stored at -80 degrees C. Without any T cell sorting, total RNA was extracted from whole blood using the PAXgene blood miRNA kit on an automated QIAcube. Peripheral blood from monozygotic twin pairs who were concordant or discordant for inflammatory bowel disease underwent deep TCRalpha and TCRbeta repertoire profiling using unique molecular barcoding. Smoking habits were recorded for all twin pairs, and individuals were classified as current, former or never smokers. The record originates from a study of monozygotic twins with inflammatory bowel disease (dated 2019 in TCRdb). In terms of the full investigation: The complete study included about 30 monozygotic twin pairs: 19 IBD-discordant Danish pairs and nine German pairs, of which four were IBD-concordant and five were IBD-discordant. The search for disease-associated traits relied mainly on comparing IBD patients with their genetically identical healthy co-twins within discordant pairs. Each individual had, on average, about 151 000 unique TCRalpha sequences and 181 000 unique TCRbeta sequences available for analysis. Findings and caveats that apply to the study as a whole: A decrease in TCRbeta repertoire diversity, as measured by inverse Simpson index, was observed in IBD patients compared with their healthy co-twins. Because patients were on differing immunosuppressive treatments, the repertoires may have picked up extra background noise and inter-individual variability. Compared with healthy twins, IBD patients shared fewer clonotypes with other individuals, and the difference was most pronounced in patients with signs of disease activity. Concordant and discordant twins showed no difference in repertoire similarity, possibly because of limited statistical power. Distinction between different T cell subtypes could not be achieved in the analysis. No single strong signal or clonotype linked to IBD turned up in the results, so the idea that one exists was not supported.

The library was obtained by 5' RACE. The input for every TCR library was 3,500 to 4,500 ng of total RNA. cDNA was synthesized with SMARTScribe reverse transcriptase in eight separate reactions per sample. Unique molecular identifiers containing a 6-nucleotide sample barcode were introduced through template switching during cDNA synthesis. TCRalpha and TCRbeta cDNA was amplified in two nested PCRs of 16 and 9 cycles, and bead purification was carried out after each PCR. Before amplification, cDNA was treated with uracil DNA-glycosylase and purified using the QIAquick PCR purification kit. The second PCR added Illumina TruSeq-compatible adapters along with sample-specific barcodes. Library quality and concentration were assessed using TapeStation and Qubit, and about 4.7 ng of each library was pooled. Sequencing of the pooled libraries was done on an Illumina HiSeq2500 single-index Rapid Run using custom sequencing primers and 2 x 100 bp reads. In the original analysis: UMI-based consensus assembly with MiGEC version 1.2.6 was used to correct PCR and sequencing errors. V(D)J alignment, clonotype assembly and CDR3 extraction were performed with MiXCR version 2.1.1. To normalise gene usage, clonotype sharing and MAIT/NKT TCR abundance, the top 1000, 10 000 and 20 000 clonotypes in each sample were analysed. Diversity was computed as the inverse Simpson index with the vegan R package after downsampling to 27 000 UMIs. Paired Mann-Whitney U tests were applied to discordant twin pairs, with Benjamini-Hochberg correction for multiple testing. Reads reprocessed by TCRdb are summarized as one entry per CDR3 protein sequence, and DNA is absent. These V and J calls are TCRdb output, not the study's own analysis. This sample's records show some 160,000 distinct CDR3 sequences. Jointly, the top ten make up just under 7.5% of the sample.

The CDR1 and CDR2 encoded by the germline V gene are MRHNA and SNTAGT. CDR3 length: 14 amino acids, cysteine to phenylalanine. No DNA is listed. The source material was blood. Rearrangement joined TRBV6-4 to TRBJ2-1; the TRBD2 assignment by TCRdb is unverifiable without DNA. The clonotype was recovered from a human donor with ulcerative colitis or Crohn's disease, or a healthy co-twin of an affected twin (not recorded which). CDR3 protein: CASSPGTIHGEQFF.